This TCR beta chain was recovered during a study of neoadjuvant anti-PD-1 for oral cavity cancer. Study context: Nivolumab at 3 mg/kg was mostly given biweekly, three to four doses, pre-surgery. Overall study findings and caveats: Greater tumor shrinkage accompanied bigger post-treatment sizes of preexisting clones.

The V end was cut by 8 bases, the J end by 2 bases, with 12 bases between. The germline V gene encodes CDR1 ENHRY and CDR2 SYGVKD. CDR3 length: 14 residues. Two replicates per tumor sample, mostly from approximately 5 ug of genomic DNA. Assay used: immunoSEQ multiplex PCR; TCRdb lists only in-frame clones, some missing. The sample shows around 7,600 clones, nearly 55% of them seen only once. This clone was found a few times. Its antigen remains unknown. The rearrangement links TRBV10-3 to TRBJ2-2; no clear D. This sequence was found in a person between 40 and 79 years old with oral cavity squamous cell carcinoma. The starting material was tumor tissue, obtained before nivolumab (anti-PD-1) treatment. CDR3 bases: TGTGCCATCCAGCAGATTCTCAACACCGGGGAGCTGTTTTTT. It specifies CAIQQILNTGELFF.